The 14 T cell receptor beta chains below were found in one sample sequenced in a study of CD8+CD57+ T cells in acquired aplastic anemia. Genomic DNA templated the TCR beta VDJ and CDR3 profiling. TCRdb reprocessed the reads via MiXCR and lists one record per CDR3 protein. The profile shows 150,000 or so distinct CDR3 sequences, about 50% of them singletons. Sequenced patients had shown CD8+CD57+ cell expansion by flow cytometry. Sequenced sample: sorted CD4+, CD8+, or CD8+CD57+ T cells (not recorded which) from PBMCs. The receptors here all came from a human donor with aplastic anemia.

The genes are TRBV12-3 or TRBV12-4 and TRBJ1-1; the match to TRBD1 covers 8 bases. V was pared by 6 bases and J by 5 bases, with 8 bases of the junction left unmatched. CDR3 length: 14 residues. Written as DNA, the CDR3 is TGTGCCAGCAGAAACCCGGACAGGGCGACTGAAGCTTTCTTT. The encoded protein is CASRNPDRATEAFF.

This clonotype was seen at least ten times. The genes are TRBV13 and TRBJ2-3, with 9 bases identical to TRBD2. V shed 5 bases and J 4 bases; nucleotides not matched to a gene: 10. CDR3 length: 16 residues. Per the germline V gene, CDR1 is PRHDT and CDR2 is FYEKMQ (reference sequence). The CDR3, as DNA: TGTGCCAGCAGCAGGGTGGGAAGCGGGGGGTCAGATACGCAGTATTTT. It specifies CASSRVGSGGSDTQYF.

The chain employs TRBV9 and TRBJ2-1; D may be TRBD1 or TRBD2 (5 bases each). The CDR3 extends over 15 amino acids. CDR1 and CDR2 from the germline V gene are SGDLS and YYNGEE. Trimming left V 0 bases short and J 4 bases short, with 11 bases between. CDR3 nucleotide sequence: TGTGCCAGCAGCGTAGCCGGGACGGGATACAATGAGCAGTTCTTC. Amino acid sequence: CASSVAGTGYNEQFF.

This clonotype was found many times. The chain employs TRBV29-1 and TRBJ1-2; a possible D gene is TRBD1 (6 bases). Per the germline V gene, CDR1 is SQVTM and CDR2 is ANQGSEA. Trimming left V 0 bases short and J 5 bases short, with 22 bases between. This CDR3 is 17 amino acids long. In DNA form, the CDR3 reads TGCAGCGTTGAAGATCGACAGGATGGGGTCGTTAGGTATGGCTACACCTTC. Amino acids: CSVEDRQDGVVRYGYTF.

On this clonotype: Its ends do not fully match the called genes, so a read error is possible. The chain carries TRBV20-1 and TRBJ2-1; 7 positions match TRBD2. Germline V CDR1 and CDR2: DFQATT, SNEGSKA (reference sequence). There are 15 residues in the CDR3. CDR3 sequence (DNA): TGCAGTACTAGAGATCTCGGGAGGTCCTACAATGAGCAGTTCTTC. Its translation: CSTRDLGRSYNEQFF.

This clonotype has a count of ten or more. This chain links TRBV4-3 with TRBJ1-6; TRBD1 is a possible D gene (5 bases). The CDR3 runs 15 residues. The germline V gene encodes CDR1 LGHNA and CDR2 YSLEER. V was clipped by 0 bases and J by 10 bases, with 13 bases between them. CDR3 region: CASSQDPGQGSPLHF. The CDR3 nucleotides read TGCGCCAGCAGCCAAGACCCAGGGCAGGGATCACCCCTCCACTTT.

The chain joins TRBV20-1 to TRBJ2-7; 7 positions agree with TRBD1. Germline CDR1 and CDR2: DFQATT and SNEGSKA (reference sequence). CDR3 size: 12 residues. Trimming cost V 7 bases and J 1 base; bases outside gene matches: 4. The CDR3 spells CSGTGGSYEQYF. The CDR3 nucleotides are TGCAGTGGGACAGGAGGATCCTACGAGCAGTACTTC.

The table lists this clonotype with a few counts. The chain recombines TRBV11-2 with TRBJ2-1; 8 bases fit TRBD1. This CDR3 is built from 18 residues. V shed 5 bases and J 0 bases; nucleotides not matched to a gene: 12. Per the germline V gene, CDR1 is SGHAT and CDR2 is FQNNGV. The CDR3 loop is CASSMSWDRLSSYNEQFF. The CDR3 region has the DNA TGTGCCAGCAGCATGAGCTGGGACAGGCTAAGCTCCTACAATGAGCAGTTCTTC.

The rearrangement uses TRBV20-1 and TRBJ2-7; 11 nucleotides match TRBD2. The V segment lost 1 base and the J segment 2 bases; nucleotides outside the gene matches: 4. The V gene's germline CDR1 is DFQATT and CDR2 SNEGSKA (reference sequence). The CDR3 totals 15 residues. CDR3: CSARGTSGSPYEQYF. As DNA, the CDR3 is TGCAGTGCTAGAGGGACTAGCGGGTCCCCCTACGAGCAGTACTTC.

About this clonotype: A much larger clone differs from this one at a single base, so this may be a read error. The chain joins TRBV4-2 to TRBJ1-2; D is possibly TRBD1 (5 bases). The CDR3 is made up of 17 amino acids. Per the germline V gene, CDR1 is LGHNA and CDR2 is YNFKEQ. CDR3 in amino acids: CASSEDRGTPIRDGYTF. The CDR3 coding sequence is TGTGCCAGCAGCGAAGATCGGGGGACCCCTATTAGGGATGGCTACACCTTC.

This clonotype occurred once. The CDR3 DNA follows: TGCAGCGTTGATTGGGGAATTGGGGCCAACGTCCTGACTTTC. Translating gives CSVDWGIGANVLTF. This chain links TRBV29-1 with TRBJ2-6, with D uncertain. This CDR3 contains 14 residues. V dropped 3 bases and J dropped 3 bases, with 9 bases sitting between them. The germline gives CDR1 SQVTM, CDR2 ANQGSEA.

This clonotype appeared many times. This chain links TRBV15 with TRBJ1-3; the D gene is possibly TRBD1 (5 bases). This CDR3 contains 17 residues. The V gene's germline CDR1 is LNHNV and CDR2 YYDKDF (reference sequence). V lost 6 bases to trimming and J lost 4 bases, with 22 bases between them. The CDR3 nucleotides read TGTGCCACCAGGACTATGGGGGGTGGAGTTGTCGGAAACACCATATATTTT. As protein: CATRTMGGGVVGNTIYF.

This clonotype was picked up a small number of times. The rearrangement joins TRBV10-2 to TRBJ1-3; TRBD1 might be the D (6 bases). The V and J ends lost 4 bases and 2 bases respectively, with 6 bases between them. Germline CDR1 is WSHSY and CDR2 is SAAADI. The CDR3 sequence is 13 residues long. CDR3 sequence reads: CASSGQAGNTIYF. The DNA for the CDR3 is TGCGCCAGCAGTGGACAGGCTGGAAACACCATATATTTT.

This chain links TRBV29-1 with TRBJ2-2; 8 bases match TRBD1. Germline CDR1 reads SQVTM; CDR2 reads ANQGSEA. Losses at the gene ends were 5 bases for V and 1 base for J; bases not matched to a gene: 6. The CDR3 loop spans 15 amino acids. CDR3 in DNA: TGCAGCGTTCATCTGACAGGGGAGAACACCGGGGAGCTGTTTTTT. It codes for CSVHLTGENTGELFF.